The T cell receptor beta chain described here comes from a study of T cell responses to AZD1222 COVID-19 vaccine. Produced via immunoSEQ multiplex PCR; TCRdb's table is partial and in-frame only. The table shows around 190,000 clones, with approximately 89% occurring only once. Per the germline V gene, CDR1 is MNHNY and CDR2 is SVGAGI (reference sequence). Trimming cost V 5 bases and J 1 base; bases outside gene matches: 8. The CDR3 has 16 amino acids. Points from the study as a whole: Most donors were white British, females outnumbered males, and clonal diversity was possibly underestimated. Sampling that yielded the repertoires occurred only after the peak T cell response. Unmutated variant regions reportedly attract nearly half of all spike-specific TCRs. With dominance at 160-218 and 743-854, vaccine-associated CD4 TCRs spanned spike.

The table lists this clone with a count of one. Antigen unknown. The sequenced sample was peripheral blood, obtained 28 days after the second AZD1222 dose. J is TRBJ1-5 and V is TRBV6-6; 7 positions agree with TRBD1. This sequence originates from an adult who received the AZD1222 COVID-19 vaccine. The CDR3 DNA reads as TGTGCCAGCAGTCGACGACAGGGTGAAAGCAATCAGCCCCAGCATTTT. This gives the protein CASSRRQGESNQPQHF.